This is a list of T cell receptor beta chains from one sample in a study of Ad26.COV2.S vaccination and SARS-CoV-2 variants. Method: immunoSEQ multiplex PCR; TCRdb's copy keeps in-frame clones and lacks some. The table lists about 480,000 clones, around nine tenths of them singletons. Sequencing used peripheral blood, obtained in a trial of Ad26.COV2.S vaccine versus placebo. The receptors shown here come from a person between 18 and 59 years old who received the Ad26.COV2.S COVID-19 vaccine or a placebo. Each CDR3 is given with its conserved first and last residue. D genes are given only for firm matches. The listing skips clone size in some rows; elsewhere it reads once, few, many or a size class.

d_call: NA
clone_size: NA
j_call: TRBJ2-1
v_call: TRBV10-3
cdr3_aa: CAIRGLYNEQFF
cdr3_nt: TGTGCCATCAGGGGGCTCTACAATGAGCAGTTCTTC

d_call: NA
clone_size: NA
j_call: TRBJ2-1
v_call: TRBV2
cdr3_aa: CASSDQGPTVEQFF
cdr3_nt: TGTGCCAGCAGTGATCAGGGGCCAACGGTGGAGCAGTTCTTC

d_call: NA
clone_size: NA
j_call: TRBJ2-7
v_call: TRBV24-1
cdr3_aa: CATSDSRYEQYF
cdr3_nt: TGTGCCACCAGTGATTCCAGATACGAGCAGTACTTC

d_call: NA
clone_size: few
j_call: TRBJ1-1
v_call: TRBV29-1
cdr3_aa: CSVGTDLNTEAFF
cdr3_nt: TGCAGCGTTGGGACAGACTTGAACACTGAAGCTTTCTTT

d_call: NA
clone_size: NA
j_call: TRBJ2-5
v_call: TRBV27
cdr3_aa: CASSPSLRGGGSTKETQYF
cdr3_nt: TGTGCCAGCAGTCCCTCCCTTAGGGGGGGCGGGAGTACCAAAGAGACCCAGTACTTC

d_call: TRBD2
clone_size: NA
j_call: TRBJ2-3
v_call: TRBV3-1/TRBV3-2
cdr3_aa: CASSQRIAGGDPDTQYF
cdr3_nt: TGTGCCAGCAGCCAGCGAATAGCGGGAGGGGACCCAGATACGCAGTATTTT

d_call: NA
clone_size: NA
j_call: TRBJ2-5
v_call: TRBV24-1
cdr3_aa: CATSDSSMTQYF
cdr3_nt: TGTGCCACCAGTGATTCCTCAATGACCCAGTACTTC

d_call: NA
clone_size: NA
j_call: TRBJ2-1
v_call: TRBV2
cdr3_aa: CASSEARALGDEQFF
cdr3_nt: TGTGCCAGCAGTGAAGCCCGGGCTTTAGGCGATGAGCAGTTCTTC

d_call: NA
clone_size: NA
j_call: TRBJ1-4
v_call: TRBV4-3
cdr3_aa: CASSPAWGASATNEKLFF
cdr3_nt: TGCGCCAGCAGCCCCGCCTGGGGCGCATCGGCAACTAATGAAAAACTGTTTTTT

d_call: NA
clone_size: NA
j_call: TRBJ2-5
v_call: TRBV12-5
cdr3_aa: CASGLGAGVTQYF
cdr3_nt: TGTGCTAGTGGTTTGGGGGCCGGGGTGACCCAGTACTTC

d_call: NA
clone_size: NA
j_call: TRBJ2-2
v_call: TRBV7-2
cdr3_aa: CASSLKQGGELFF
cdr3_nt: TGTGCCAGCAGCTTAAAACAGGGTGGGGAGCTGTTTTTT

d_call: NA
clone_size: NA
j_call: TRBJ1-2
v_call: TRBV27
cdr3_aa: CARRRTAPYGYTF
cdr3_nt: TGTGCCAGGCGACGGACTGCCCCCTATGGCTACACCTTC

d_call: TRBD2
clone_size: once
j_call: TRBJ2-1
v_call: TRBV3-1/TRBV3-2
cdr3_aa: CASSQNLRTSGSGANEQFF
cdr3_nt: TGTGCCAGCAGCCAGAACCTCCGAACTAGCGGGAGTGGGGCCAATGAGCAGTTCTTC

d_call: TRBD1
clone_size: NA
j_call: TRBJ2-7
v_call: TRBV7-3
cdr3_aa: CASSSGTGSPYEQYF
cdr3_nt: TGTGCCAGCAGTTCCGGGACAGGGTCCCCCTACGAGCAGTACTTC

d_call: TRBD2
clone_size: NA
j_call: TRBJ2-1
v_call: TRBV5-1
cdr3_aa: CASSPTSGRNNEQFF
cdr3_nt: TGCGCCAGCAGCCCAACCTCCGGGAGGAACAATGAGCAGTTCTTC

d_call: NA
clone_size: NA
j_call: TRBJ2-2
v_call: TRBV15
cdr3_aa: CATSRGVTGELFF
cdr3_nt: TGTGCCACCAGCAGAGGGGTCACCGGGGAGCTGTTTTTT

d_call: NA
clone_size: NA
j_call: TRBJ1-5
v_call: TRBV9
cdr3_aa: CASSVGAVQPQHF
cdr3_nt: TGTGCCAGCAGCGTGGGGGCGGTGCAGCCCCAGCATTTT

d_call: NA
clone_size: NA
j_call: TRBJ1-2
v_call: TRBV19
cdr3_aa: CASSSSWEGGYTF
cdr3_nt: TGTGCCAGTAGTAGCTCATGGGAAGGGGGCTACACCTTC

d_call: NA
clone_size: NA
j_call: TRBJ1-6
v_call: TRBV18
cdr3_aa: CASSPSGGNSPLHF
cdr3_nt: TGTGCCAGCTCACCGTCAGGAGGGAATTCACCCCTCCACTTT

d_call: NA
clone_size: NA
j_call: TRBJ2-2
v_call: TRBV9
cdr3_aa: CASSPGPRSGELFF
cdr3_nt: TGTGCCAGCAGTCCGGGACCCCGGTCGGGGGAGCTGTTTTTT

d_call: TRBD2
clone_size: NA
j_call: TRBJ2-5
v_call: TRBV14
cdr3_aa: CASSQPSPGGVETQYF
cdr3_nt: TGTGCCAGCAGCCAACCCTCCCCGGGGGGTGTGGAGACCCAGTACTTC

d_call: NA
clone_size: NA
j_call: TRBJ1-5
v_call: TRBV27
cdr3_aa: CASSFWGGNQPQHF
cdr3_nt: TGTGCCAGCAGTTTTTGGGGTGGGAATCAGCCCCAGCATTTT

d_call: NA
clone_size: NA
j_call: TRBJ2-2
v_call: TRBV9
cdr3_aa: CASSVSRLGSGELFF
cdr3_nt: TGTGCCAGCAGCGTTTCCCGCTTGGGGAGCGGGGAGCTGTTTTTT

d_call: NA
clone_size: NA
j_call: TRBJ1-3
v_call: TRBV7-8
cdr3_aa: CASSLVSGSGNTIYF
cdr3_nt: TGTGCCAGCAGCTTAGTGAGTGGGTCTGGAAACACCATATATTTT

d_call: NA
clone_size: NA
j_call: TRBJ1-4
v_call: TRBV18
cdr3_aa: CASSPPPGSIELFF
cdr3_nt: TGTGCCAGCTCACCACCCCCAGGGAGTATAGAACTGTTTTTT

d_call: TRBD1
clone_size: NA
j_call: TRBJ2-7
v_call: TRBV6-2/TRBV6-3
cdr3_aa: CASSPGTGGIYEQYF
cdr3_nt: TGTGCCAGCAGCCCAGGGACAGGGGGGATCTACGAGCAGTACTTC

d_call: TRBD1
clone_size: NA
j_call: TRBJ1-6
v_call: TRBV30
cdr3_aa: CAWRDRGNSPLHF
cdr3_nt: TGTGCCTGGAGAGACAGGGGTAATTCACCCCTCCACTTT

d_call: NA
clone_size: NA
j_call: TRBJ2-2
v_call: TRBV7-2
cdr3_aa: CASSLEVNTGELFF
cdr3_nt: TGTGCCAGCAGCTTAGAAGTGAACACTGGGGAGCTGTTTTTT

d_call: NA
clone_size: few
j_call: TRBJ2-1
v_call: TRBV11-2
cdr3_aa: CASSYGRAYEGDNEQFF
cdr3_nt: TGTGCCAGCAGCTACGGGCGGGCCTACGAAGGTGACAATGAGCAGTTCTTC

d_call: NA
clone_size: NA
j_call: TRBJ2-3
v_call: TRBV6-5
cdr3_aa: CASSRPTTETQYF
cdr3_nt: TGTGCCAGCAGCCGCCCGACTACAGAAACGCAGTATTTT

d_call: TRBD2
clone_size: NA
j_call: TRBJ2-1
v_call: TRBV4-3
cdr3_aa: CASSQDRVGLAGDLGEQFF
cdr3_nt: TGCGCCAGCAGCCAAGATAGGGTGGGTCTAGCGGGAGATCTTGGTGAGCAGTTCTTC

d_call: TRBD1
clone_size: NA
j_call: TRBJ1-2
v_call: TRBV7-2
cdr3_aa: CASSSAQGAGGYTF
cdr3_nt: TGTGCCAGCAGCTCTGCACAGGGGGCCGGTGGCTACACCTTC

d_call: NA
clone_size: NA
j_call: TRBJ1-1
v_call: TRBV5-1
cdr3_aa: CASSRGPGEAFF
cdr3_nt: TGCGCCAGCAGCAGAGGACCGGGTGAAGCTTTCTTT

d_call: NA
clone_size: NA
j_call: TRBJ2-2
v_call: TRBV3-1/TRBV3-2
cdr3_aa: CASSQDGGLGNTGELFF
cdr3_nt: TGTGCCAGCAGCCAAGATGGGGGTCTGGGGAACACCGGGGAGCTGTTTTTT

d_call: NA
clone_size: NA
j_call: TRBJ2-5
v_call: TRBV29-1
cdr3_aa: CSTAHSGQETQYF
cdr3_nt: TGCAGCACTGCCCATAGCGGACAAGAGACCCAGTACTTC

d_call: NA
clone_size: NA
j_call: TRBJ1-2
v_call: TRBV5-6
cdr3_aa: CASSFGGGYGYTF
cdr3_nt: TGTGCCAGCAGCTTTGGTGGGGGCTATGGCTACACCTTC

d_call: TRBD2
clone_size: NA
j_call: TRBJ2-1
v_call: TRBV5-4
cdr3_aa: CASSSGLAGDLEQFF
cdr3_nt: TGTGCCAGCAGCTCGGGACTAGCGGGAGATCTTGAGCAGTTCTTC

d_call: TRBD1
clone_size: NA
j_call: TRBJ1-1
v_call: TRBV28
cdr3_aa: CASSYGFGQGNTEAFF
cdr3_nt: TGTGCCAGCAGCTATGGGTTTGGACAGGGCAACACTGAAGCTTTCTTT

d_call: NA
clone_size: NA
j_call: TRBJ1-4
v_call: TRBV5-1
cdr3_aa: CASSTQPGLNEKLFF
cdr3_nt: TGCGCCAGCAGCACCCAACCGGGACTCAATGAAAAACTGTTTTTT

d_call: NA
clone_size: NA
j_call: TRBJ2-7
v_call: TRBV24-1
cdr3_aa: CATSWEDEQYF
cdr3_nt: TGTGCCACCAGTTGGGAGGACGAGCAGTACTTC

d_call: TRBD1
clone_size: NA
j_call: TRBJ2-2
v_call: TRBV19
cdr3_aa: CAGRQGGGGELFF
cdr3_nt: TGTGCCGGAAGACAGGGTGGTGGCGGGGAGCTGTTTTTT

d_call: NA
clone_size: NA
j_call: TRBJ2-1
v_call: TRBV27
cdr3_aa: CASSALSSGNEQFF
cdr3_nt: TGTGCCAGCAGCGCACTGAGTTCGGGCAATGAGCAGTTCTTC

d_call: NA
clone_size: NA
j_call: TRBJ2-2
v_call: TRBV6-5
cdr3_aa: CASSYRWGTGELFF
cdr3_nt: TGTGCCAGCAGTTACCGGTGGGGCACCGGGGAGCTGTTTTTT

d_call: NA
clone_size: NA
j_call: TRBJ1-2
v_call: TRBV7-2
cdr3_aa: CASISVGGYGYTF
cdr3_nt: TGTGCCAGCATCTCAGTGGGGGGCTATGGCTACACCTTC

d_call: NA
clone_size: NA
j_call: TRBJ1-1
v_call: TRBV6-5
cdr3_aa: CASAFGGGTEAFF
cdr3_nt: TGTGCCAGCGCCTTCGGGGGAGGCACTGAAGCTTTCTTT

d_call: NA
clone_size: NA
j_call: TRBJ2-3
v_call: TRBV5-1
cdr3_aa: CASSAGQSDTQYF
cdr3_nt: TGCGCCAGCAGCGCCGGACAGTCAGATACGCAGTATTTT

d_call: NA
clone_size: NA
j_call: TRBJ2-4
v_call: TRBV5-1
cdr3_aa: CASRPDSKNIQYF
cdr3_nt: TGCGCCAGCAGACCCGACAGCAAAAACATTCAGTACTTC

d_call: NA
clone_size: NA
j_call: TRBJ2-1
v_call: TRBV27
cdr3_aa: CASTDVGGAYNEQFF
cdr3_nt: TGTGCCAGCACTGATGTGGGGGGCGCCTACAATGAGCAGTTCTTC

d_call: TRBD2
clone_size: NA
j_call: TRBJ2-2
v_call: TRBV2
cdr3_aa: CASTPIAGGGTGELFF
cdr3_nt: TGTGCCAGCACCCCGATTGCGGGAGGGGGCACCGGGGAGCTGTTTTTT

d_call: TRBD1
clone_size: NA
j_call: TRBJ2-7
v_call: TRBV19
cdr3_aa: CASSTGDSLYEQYF
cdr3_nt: TGTGCCAGTAGTACCGGGGACAGTCTTTACGAGCAGTACTTC

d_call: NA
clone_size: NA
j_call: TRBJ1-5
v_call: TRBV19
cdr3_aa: CASTAGKGGNQPQHF
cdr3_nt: TGTGCCAGTACGGCAGGGAAAGGTGGCAATCAGCCCCAGCATTTT

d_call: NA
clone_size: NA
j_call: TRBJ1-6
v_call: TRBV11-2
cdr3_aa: CASSFPGPLHF
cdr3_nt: TGTGCCAGCAGCTTCCCTGGACCCCTCCACTTT

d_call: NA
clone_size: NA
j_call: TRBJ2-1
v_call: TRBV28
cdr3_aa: CASSVGSSYNEQFF
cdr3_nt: TGTGCCAGCAGTGTGGGAAGCTCCTACAATGAGCAGTTCTTC

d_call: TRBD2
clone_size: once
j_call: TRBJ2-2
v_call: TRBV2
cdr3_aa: CASRHTSGRGHTGELFF
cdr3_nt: TGTGCCAGCAGGCATACTAGCGGGAGGGGGCACACCGGGGAGCTGTTTTTT

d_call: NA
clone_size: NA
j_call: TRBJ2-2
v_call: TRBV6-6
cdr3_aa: CASSPGAGVNTGELFF
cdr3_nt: TGTGCCAGCAGCCCTGGGGCAGGGGTGAACACCGGGGAGCTGTTTTTT

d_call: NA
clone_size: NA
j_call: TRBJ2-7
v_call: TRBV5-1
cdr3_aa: CASSSGTRYEQYF
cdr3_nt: TGCGCCAGCAGCTCGGGGACGCGCTACGAGCAGTACTTC

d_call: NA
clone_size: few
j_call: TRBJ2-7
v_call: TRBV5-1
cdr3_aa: CASSLADGERYF
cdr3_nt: TGCGCCAGCAGCTTGGCCGATGGAGAGCGGTACTTC

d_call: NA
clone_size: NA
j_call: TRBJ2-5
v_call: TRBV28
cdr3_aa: CASSFRVGPREETQYF
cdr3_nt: TGTGCCAGCAGTTTTCGGGTAGGGCCGAGAGAAGAGACCCAGTACTTC

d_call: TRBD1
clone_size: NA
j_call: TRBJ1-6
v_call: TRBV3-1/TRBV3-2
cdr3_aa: CASSQGSRGPYSPLHF
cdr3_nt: TGTGCCAGCAGCCAAGGCTCTAGGGGGCCTTATTCACCCCTCCACTTT